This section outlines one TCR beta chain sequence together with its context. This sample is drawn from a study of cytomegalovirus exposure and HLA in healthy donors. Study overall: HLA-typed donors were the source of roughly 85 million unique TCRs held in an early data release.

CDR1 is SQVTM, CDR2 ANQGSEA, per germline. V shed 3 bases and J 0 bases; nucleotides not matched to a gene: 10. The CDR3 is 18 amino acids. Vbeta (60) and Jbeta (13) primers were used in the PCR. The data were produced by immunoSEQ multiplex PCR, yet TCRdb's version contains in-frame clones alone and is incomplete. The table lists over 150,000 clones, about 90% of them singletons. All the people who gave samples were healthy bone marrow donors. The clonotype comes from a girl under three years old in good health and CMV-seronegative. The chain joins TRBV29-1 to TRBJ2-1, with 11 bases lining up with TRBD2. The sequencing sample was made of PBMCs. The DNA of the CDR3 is TGCAGCGTTGACCGACTAGCGGGATTTACCATCTCCTACAATGAGCAGTTCTTC. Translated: CSVDRLAGFTISYNEQFF.